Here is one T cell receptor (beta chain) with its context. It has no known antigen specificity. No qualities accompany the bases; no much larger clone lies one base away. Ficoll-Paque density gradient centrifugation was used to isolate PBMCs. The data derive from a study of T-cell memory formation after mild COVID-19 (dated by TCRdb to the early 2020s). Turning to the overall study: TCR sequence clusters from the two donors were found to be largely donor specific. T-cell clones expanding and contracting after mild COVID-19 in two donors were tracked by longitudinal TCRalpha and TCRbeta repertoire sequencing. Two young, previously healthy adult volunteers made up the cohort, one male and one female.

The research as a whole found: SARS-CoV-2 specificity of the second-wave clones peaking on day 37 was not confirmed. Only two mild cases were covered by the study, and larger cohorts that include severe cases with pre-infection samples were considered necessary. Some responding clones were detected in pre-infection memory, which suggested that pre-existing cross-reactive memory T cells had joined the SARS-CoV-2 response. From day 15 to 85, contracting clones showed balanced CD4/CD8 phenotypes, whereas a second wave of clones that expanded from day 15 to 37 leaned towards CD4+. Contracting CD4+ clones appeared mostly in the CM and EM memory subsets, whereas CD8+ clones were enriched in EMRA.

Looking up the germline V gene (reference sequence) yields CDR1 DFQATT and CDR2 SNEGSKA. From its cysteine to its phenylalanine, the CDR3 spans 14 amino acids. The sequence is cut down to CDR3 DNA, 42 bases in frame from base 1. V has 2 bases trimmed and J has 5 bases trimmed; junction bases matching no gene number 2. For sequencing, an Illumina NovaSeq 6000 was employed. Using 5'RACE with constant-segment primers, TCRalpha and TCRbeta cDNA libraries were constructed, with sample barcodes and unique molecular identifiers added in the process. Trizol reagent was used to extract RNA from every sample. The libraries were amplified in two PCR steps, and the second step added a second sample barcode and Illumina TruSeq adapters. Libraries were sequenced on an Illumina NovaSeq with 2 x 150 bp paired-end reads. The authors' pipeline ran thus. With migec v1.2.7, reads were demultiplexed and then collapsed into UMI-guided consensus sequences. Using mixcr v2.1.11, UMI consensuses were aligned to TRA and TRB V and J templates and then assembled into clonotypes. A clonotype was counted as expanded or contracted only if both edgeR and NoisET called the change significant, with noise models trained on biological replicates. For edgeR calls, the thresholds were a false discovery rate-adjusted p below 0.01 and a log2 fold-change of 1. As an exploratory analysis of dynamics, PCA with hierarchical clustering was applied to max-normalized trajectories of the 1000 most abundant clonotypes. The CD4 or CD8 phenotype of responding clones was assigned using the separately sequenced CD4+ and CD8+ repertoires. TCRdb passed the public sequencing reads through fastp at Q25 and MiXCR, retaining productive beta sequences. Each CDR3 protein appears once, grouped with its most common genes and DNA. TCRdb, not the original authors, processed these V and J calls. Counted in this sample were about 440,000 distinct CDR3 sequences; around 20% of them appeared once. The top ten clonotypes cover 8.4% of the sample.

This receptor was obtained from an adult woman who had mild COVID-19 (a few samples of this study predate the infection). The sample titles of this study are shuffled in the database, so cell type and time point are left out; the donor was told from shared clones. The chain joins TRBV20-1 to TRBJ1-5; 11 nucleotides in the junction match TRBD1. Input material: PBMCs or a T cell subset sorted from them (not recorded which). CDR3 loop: CSARRDRGDQPQHF. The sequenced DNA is TGCAGTGCTAGACGGGACAGGGGGGATCAGCCCCAGCATTTT.